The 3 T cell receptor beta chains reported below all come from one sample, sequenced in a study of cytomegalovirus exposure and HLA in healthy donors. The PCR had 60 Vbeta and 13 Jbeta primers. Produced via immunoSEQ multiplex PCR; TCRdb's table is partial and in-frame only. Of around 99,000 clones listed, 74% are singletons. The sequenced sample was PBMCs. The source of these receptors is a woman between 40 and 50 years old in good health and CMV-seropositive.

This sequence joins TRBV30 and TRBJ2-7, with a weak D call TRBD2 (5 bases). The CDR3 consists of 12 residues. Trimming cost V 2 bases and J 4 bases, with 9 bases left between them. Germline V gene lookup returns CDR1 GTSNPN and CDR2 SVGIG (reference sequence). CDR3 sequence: CAWSPGIYEQYF. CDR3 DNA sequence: TGTGCCTGGAGTCCCGGGATTTACGAGCAGTACTTC.

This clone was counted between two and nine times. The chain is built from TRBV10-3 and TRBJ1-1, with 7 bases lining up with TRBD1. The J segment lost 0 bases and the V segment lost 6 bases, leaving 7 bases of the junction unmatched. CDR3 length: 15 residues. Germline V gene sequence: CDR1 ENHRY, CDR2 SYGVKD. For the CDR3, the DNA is TGTGCCATCAGACCCCCAGGGACAGTGAACACTGAAGCTTTCTTT. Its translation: CAIRPPGTVNTEAFF.

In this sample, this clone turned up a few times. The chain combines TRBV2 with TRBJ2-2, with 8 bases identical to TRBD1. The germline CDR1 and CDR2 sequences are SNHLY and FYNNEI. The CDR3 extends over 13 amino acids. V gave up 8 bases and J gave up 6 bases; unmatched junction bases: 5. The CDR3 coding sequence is TGTGCCAGCTGGGCAGGGGGCGCCGGGGAGCTGTTTTTT. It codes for CASWAGGAGELFF.